Below are 25 T cell receptor beta chains sequenced from a single sample in a study of shared T cell receptors in the human thymus. Assay: immunoSEQ multiplex PCR; the TCRdb copy retains only in-frame clones and omits some. In the table there are almost 550,000 clones, 75% to 85% of which are singletons. The same data also went into a second study, on human thymus T cells.

Sequencing used thymocytes. These receptors were obtained from a boy in the first two years of life with a congenital heart defect.

The sample holds a few counts of this clone. The CDR3: CATSPGLEAFF. The DNA of the CDR3 is TGTGCCACCAGCCCTGGACTAGAAGCTTTCTTT. The chain uses TRBV15 and TRBJ1-1; D gene ambiguous. There are 11 residues in the CDR3. With 5 bases removed from V and 8 bases from J, the gap between germline ends came to 9 bases. Germline assignment: CDR1 LNHNV and CDR2 YYDKDF (reference sequence).

The chain joins TRBV5-1 to TRBJ2-2; 9 bases fit TRBD1. This CDR3 is 16 amino acids long. Trimming cost V 4 bases and J 4 bases; bases outside gene matches: 8. The germline V gene has CDR1 SGHRS and CDR2 YFSETQ. The CDR3 DNA reads as TGCGCCAGCAGCCCACCGGGACAGGGATCCACCGGGGAGCTGTTTTTT. Translating it yields CASSPPGQGSTGELFF.

The rearrangement uses TRBV6-6 and TRBJ2-7, with D possibly matching TRBD2 (6 bases). This CDR3 has 13 residues. Germline CDR1 MNHNY, CDR2 SVGAGI (reference sequence). Trimming cost V 5 bases and J 3 bases, with 11 bases left between them. The CDR3 nucleotides are TGTGCCAGCAGTCCCAATAGCGGCTACGAGCAGTACTTC. Translated: CASSPNSGYEQYF.

This clone occurred a few times. The chain carries TRBV30 and TRBJ2-4, with a possible D match to TRBD2 (5 bases). CDR1 GTSNPN and CDR2 SVGIG come from the germline V gene (reference sequence). Deletions cut 4 bases from V and 0 bases from J, with 28 bases between. The CDR3 runs 20 residues. CDR3 DNA sequence: TGTGCCTGGACCCCCGGTAGACCGGAGGAGACCGTCAGAGCCAAAAACATTCAGTACTTC. It translates to CAWTPGRPEETVRAKNIQYF.

This clone was seen only once. V usage is TRBV15 and J usage is TRBJ1-5; D not resolved. V shed 0 bases and J shed 3 bases, with 12 bases lying between them. The CDR3 is 16 residues long. CDR1 and CDR2 from the germline V gene are LNHNV and YYDKDF (reference sequence). The CDR3 DNA is TGTGCCACCAGCAGAGATGGACGGGAACACAATCAGCCCCAGCATTTT. Translated: CATSRDGREHNQPQHF.

The chain recombines TRBV25-1 with TRBJ2-6, with TRBD1 matching 7 bases. J gave up 0 bases and V 6 bases, and 11 bases lay outside the gene matches. CDR1 is MGHDK and CDR2 is SYGVNS in the germline V gene. The CDR3 is made up of 18 amino acids. CDR3 nucleotide sequence: TGTGCCAGCAGGGGACCGGGACAGCCCCTCTCTGGGGCCAACGTCCTGACTTTC. Protein: CASRGPGQPLSGANVLTF. Supplemented by reference TRBV25-1 and TRBJ2-6, the full variable domain reads EADIYQTPRYLVIGTGKKITLECSQTMGHDKMYWYQQDPGMELHLIHYSYGVNSTEKGDLSSESTVSRIRTEHFPLTLESARPSHTSQYLCASRGPGQPLSGANVLTFGAGSRLTVL.

The chain has TRBV5-8 and TRBJ2-7, with TRBD2 as a possible D gene (5 bases). This CDR3 has 14 amino acids. V was shortened by 4 bases and J by 5 bases, with 16 bases between the two germline ends. The germline CDR1 and CDR2 sequences are SGHTS and YDEGEE. This chain's CDR3 is CASSLPGTNNEQYF. The CDR3 region has the DNA TGTGCCAGCAGCCTGCCGGGAACAAACAACGAGCAGTACTTC.

V is TRBV6-5 and J is TRBJ2-7; TRBD2 matches at 10 bases. Per the germline V gene, CDR1 is MNHEY and CDR2 is SVGAGI. There are 15 residues in the CDR3. V shed 8 bases and J 3 bases; nucleotides not matched to a gene: 10. The CDR3 DNA is TGTGCCAGCGGATGGACTAGCGGTGCGAACTACGAGCAGTACTTC. Translation: CASGWTSGANYEQYF.

The chain has TRBV6-1 and TRBJ1-2, with D tentatively TRBD1 (5 bases). CDR1 is MNHNS, CDR2 SASEGT, per germline. Trimming left V 2 bases short and J 0 bases short, with 10 bases between. The CDR3 runs 15 residues. The CDR3 nucleotides are TGTGCCAGCAGTGAATGGGGCGGTACTAACTATGGCTACACCTTC. Protein: CASSEWGGTNYGYTF.

The chain combines TRBV28 with TRBJ1-3; tentative D call: TRBD1 (5 bases). From germline, CDR1 is MDHEN and CDR2 SYDVKM. This CDR3 region has 16 residues. The V gene lost 7 bases and the J gene lost 0 bases, with 16 bases spanning the gap. The CDR3 spells CASTPHGGSSGNTIYF. In DNA, the CDR3 is TGTGCCAGCACCCCCCACGGGGGGAGCTCTGGAAACACCATATATTTT.

The V gene is TRBV30, the J gene TRBJ2-7; 10 bases line up with TRBD2. The CDR3 totals 15 residues. Germline V gene data show CDR1 as GTSNPN and CDR2 as SVGIG (reference sequence). V shed 4 bases and J 2 bases; nucleotides not matched to a gene: 8. The CDR3 nucleotides read TGTGCCTGGACCACTAGCGGGACCAGAACCTACGAGCAGTACTTC. It yields the protein CAWTTSGTRTYEQYF.

The CDR3 sequence: CASSESNQNNNEQFF. Here the CDR3 DNA reads TGCGCCAGCAGTGAGTCGAACCAAAACAACAATGAGCAGTTCTTC. This rearrangement joins TRBV10-2 to TRBJ2-1, with D unresolved. CDR1 and CDR2 from the germline V gene are WSHSY and SAAADI. CDR3 length equals 15 residues. V was trimmed by 0 bases and J by 5 bases, leaving 11 bases between them.

The V gene is TRBV6-4, the J gene TRBJ1-5, with D tentatively TRBD1 (6 bases). The CDR3 extends over 16 amino acids. Between the trimmed V and J ends, which lost 6 bases and 1 base, there was a span of 16 bases. The germline CDR1 and CDR2 sequences are MRHNA and SNTAGT. The CDR3 loop is CASRVHRDASNQPQHF. The DNA of the CDR3 is TGTGCCAGCAGGGTGCACAGGGACGCGAGCAATCAGCCCCAGCATTTT.

This clone appeared a single time. The chain is built from TRBV25-1 and TRBJ2-7; possibly TRBD2 for D (5 bases). Trimming took 3 bases from V and 2 from J, leaving 23 bases between them. This CDR3 is 18 amino acids long. Per germline, CDR1 MGHDK and CDR2 SYGVNS. CDR3 loop: CASSDTRYRDRGTYEQYF. DNA for the CDR3: TGTGCCAGCAGTGACACTAGGTATAGGGATCGGGGAACCTACGAGCAGTACTTC.

V usage is TRBV9 and J usage is TRBJ1-1; D might be TRBD1 (6 bases). CDR1 and CDR2 from the germline V gene are SGDLS and YYNGEE. The CDR3 length is 13 residues. The V end lost 4 bases, the J end lost 2 bases, and 9 bases lay between the germline ends. CDR3: CASSPGANTEAFF. CDR3 sequence (DNA): TGTGCCAGCAGCCCAGGGGCCAACACTGAAGCTTTCTTT.

The chain carries TRBV4-1 and TRBJ2-1; 7 nucleotides align to TRBD1. The CDR3 sequence is 16 residues long. Germline V CDR1 and CDR2: MGHRA, YSYEKL. Trimming at V came to 0 bases and at J to 2 bases, leaving 4 bases not matched to a gene. The CDR3 DNA reads as TGCGCCAGCAGCCAAGATCGACAGGGCGCCTACAATGAGCAGTTCTTC. Encoded protein: CASSQDRQGAYNEQFF.

This clone was recorded a few times. The rearrangement joins TRBV6-1 to TRBJ1-3; TRBD1 agrees at 7 bases. Germline trimming cut 3 bases from V and 4 bases from J; bases unmatched to any gene: 6. Germline V lookup: CDR1 MNHNS, CDR2 SASEGT. This CDR3 has 15 residues. CDR3 residues: CASSDALDRGNTIYF. CDR3 nucleotides: TGTGCCAGCAGTGACGCCCTGGACAGGGGAAACACCATATATTTT.

The J gene is TRBJ2-7, the V gene TRBV5-1; no firm D call. Germline assignment: CDR1 SGHRS and CDR2 YFSETQ. Trimming removed 4 bases from V and 7 bases from J, with 9 bases in between. This CDR3 has 11 amino acids. This CDR3 reads CASSNGLEQYF. CDR3 bases: TGCGCCAGCAGCAATGGCTTAGAGCAGTACTTC.

V and J are TRBV5-1 and TRBJ2-6; TRBD1 aligns across 8 bases. Germline V gene sequence: CDR1 SGHRS, CDR2 YFSETQ. After removal of 2 bases from V and 0 bases from J, the junction contained 4 bases not matched to a gene. This CDR3 comprises 17 residues. CDR3 region: CASSFRGPSSGANVLTF. The CDR3, as DNA: TGCGCCAGCAGCTTCAGGGGGCCTAGCTCTGGGGCCAACGTCCTGACTTTC.

CDR3: CASSQGTSGSTDTQYF. DNA for the CDR3: TGCGCCAGCAGCCAAGGGACTAGCGGGAGCACAGATACGCAGTATTTT. This chain uses TRBV4-1 with TRBJ2-3; TRBD2 matches at 11 bases. The ends lost 1 base at V and 0 bases at J; junction bases unmatched: 0. This CDR3 region has 16 residues. Germline V gene lookup returns CDR1 MGHRA and CDR2 YSYEKL.

The table lists this clone with a few counts. CDR3 bases: TGTGCCAGCAGTTTACTAGCGGGAGACACAGATACGCAGTATTTT. Protein: CASSLLAGDTDTQYF. The chain carries TRBV28 and TRBJ2-3; 10 positions match TRBD2. The CDR3 contains 15 residues. CDR1 is MDHEN, CDR2 SYDVKM, per germline. The V gene end was trimmed by 2 bases and the J gene end by 2 bases; junction bases not matched to a gene: 1. Variable domain in full (rest from reference TRBV28 and TRBJ2-3): DVKVTQSSRYLVKRTGEKVFLECVQDMDHENMFWYRQDPGLGLRLIYFSYDVKMKEKGDIPEGYSVSREKKERFSLILESASTNQTSMYLCASSLLAGDTDTQYFGPGTRLTVL.

In its sample, this clone was seen once. The genes are TRBV4-3 and TRBJ2-7; 7 positions match TRBD1. CDR1 LGHNA and CDR2 YSLEER come from the germline V gene. This CDR3 spans 15 amino acids. Losses at the gene ends were 0 bases for V and 4 bases for J; bases not matched to a gene: 6. In DNA, the CDR3 is TGCGCCAGCAGCCAAGACGACAGGGTGTCGTACGAGCAGTACTTC. Translation: CASSQDDRVSYEQYF.

This rearrangement joins TRBV27 to TRBJ2-2, with D uncertain. Trimming took off 5 bases at V and 4 bases at J, with 14 bases between the two ends. The CDR3 totals 15 residues. The germline CDR1 and CDR2 sequences are MNHEY and SMNVEV (reference sequence). As DNA, the CDR3 is TGTGCCAGCAGTCTCTTGCGCCCTTTCACCGGGGAGCTGTTTTTT. Translated: CASSLLRPFTGELFF.

This clone was detected once. This chain joins TRBV4-1 and TRBJ2-3; 8 bases agree with TRBD2. Germline V gene data show CDR1 as MGHRA and CDR2 as YSYEKL. The CDR3 length is 17 residues. The J segment lost 7 bases and the V segment lost 2 bases, leaving 14 bases of the junction unmatched. The CDR3 DNA reads as TGCGCCAGCAGCCAAATTGGTGCCGGGAGGGCCGGCAATACGCAGTATTTT. Translated: CASSQIGAGRAGNTQYF.

This rearrangement joins TRBV9 to TRBJ2-2; the match to TRBD2 covers 8 bases. The V gene's germline CDR1 is SGDLS and CDR2 YYNGEE. The trim removed 2 bases at V and 5 bases at J, leaving 5 bases unmatched. This CDR3 has 15 residues. CDR3 DNA sequence: TGTGCCAGCAGCGTTTCCCCTAGCGGGACCGGGGAGCTGTTTTTT. Translated: CASSVSPSGTGELFF.